The entry that follows covers one T cell receptor beta chain sequence. Its target is unknown. It was healthy bone marrow donors who served as donors. Primers for the PCR totalled 60 Vbeta and 13 Jbeta. Method: immunoSEQ multiplex PCR; TCRdb's copy keeps in-frame clones and lacks some. Found here are 25,000 to 40,000 clones, about 60% of them singletons; the top ten hold about a fifth. The sample belongs to a study of cytomegalovirus exposure and HLA in healthy donors. Study-level points and caveats: Researchers reported that three CMV-associated chains were confirmed in vitro as CMV antigen-specific.

The germline V gene encodes CDR1 SGHTA and CDR2 FQGNSA. The CDR3 covers 14 residues. V lost 5 bases and J 5 bases, leaving 13 bases between the germline ends. V and J are TRBV7-2 and TRBJ1-5; D is uncertain. The sequence was obtained from a man aged 50 to 60 in good health and CMV-seropositive. Material for sequencing was PBMCs. CDR3 nucleotides: TGTGCCAGCAGCCCGTCGGGTGTCGATCAGCCCCAGCATTTT. Its translation is CASSPSGVDQPQHF.